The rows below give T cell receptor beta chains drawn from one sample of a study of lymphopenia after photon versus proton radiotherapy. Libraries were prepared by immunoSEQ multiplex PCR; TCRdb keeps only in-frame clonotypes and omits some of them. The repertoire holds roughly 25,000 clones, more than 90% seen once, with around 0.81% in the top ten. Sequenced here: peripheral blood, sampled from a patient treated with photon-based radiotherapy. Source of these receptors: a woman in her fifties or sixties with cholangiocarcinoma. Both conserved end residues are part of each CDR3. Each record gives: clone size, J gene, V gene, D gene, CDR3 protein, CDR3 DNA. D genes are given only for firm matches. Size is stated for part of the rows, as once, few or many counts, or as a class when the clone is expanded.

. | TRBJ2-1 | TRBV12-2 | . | CASRLPAGGPWGNEQFF | TGTGCAAGTCGCTTACCAGCGGGGGGGCCTTGGGGCAATGAGCAGTTCTTC
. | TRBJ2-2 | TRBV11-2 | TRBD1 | CASSRQGQGDTGELFF | TGTGCCAGCAGCCGCCAGGGACAGGGGGACACCGGGGAGCTGTTTTTT
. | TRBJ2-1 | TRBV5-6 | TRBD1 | CASSFLTGGHNEQFF | TGTGCCAGCAGCTTTTTGACAGGGGGCCACAATGAGCAGTTCTTC
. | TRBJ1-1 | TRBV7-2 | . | CASSLEVGGRRVMNTEAFF | TGTGCCAGCAGCTTAGAGGTAGGGGGAAGACGGGTCATGAACACTGAAGCTTTCTTT
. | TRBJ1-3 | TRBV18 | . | CASSPVMDSRFSGNTIYF | TGTGCCAGCTCACCAGTGATGGACAGCCGGTTCTCTGGAAACACCATATATTTT
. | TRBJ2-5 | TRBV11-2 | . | CASSLRETQYF | TGTGCCAGCAGCTTGAGGGAGACCCAGTACTTC
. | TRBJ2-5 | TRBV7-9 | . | CASSPGHPKGGETQYF | TGTGCCAGCAGCCCGGGACACCCAAAGGGCGGAGAGACCCAGTACTTC
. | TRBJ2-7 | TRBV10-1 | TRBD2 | CASSELKRGGNYEQYF | TGCGCCAGCAGTGAGTTGAAGCGGGGGGGCAATTACGAGCAGTACTTC
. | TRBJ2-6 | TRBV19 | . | CASSLLNSGANVLTF | TGTGCCAGTAGCCTTCTTAACTCTGGGGCCAACGTCCTGACTTTC
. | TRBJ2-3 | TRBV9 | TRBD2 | CASSLPASGSHNTDTQYF | TGTGCCAGCAGCTTGCCTGCTAGCGGGAGCCACAACACAGATACGCAGTATTTT
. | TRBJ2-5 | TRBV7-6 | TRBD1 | CASSFAGGAAETQYF | TGTGCCAGCAGCTTCGCAGGGGGCGCGGCTGAGACCCAGTACTTC
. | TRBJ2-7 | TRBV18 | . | CASSPREEVVQYF | TGTGCCAGCTCACCAAGGGAAGAGGTCGTGCAGTACTTC
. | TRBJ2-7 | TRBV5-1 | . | CASSSEYYEQYF | TGCGCCAGCAGCTCCGAGTATTACGAGCAGTACTTC
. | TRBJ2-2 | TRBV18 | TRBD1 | CASSPGQGTGELFF | TGTGCCAGCTCACCTGGACAGGGAACCGGGGAGCTGTTTTTT
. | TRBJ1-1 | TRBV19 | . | CASSIGRNLMNTEAFF | TGTGCCAGTAGTATCGGGAGGAACCTTATGAACACTGAAGCTTTCTTT
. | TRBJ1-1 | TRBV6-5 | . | CASSWRTLNTEAFF | TGTGCCAGCAGTTGGAGGACCTTGAACACTGAAGCTTTCTTT
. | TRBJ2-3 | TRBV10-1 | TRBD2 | CASSASGGETDTQYF | TGCGCCAGCAGCGCTAGCGGGGGAGAAACAGATACGCAGTATTTT
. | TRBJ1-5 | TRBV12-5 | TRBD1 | CASGLQGDQHF | TGTGCTAGTGGTTTGCAGGGGGACCAGCATTTT
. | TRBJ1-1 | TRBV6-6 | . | CASSSLDRYTEAFF | TGTGCCAGCAGTTCCCTCGACAGATACACTGAAGCTTTCTTT
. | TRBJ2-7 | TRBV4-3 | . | CASSRGFWNEQYF | TGCGCCAGCAGCCGGGGTTTTTGGAACGAGCAGTACTTC
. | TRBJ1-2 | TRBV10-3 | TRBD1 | CATRRGAGENGYTF | TGTGCCACCCGCAGGGGGGCAGGCGAGAATGGCTACACCTTC
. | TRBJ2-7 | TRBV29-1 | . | CSVGGNSYEQYF | TGCAGCGTTGGGGGGAACTCCTACGAGCAGTACTTC
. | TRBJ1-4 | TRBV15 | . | CATSREDTTATNEKLFF | TGTGCCACCAGCAGAGAGGACACAACGGCAACTAATGAAAAACTGTTTTTT
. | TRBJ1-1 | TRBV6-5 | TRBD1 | CASSQIDRGKAFF | TGTGCCAGCAGCCAAATTGACAGGGGTAAAGCTTTCTTT
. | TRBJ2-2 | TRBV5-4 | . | CASSSVLNRLAGELFF | TGTGCCAGCAGCTCCGTGTTAAATAGACTAGCCGGGGAGCTGTTTTTT
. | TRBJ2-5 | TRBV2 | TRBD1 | CASSVLGDRGETQYF | TGTGCCAGCAGTGTCCTTGGGGACAGGGGGGAGACCCAGTACTTC
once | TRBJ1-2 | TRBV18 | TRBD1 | CASSPFSGGTNYGYTF | TGTGCCAGCTCACCATTTTCAGGGGGCACTAACTATGGCTACACCTTC
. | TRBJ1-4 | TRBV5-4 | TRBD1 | CASSGGTGRNEKLFF | TGTGCCAGCAGCGGAGGGACAGGTCGAAATGAAAAACTGTTTTTT
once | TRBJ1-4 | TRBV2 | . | CASSEAGRPNEKLFF | TGTGCCAGCAGTGAAGCTGGACGGCCTAATGAAAAACTGTTTTTT
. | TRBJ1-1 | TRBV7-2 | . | CASSPIVAGMSTEAFF | TGTGCCAGCAGCCCAATAGTGGCAGGGATGAGCACTGAAGCTTTCTTT
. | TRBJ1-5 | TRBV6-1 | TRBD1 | CASSRDRGRNQPQHF | TGTGCCAGCAGTAGGGACAGGGGGCGGAATCAGCCCCAGCATTTT
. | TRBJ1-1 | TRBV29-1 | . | CSVEGQLGTEAFF | TGCAGCGTCGAAGGACAGTTGGGGACTGAAGCTTTCTTT